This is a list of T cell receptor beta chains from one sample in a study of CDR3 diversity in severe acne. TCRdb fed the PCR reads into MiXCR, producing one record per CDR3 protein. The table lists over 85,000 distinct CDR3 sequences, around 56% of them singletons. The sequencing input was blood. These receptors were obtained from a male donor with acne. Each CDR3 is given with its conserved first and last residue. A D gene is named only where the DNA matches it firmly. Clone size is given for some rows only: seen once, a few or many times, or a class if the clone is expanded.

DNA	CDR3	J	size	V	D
TGCAGTGTCGCCGGCCGGGACTTTATGAGCTCCTACAATGAGCAGTTCTTC	CSVAGRDFMSSYNEQFF	TRBJ2-1	.	TRBV20-1	.
TGCGCCAGCATGACAGGGGGCCACGGGGAGCTGTTTTTT	CASMTGGHGELFF	TRBJ2-2	medium-sized	TRBV10-2	TRBD1
TGTGCCAGCAGCCCCGACGGGGGGCTTGGGGCAGAGACCCAGTACTTC	CASSPDGGLGAETQYF	TRBJ2-5	.	TRBV7-9	.
TGCGCCAGCAGCCGGCCAGGGACAGGGCGGGGAGAGACCCAGTACTTC	CASSRPGTGRGETQYF	TRBJ2-5	.	TRBV5-1	TRBD1
TGTGCCAGTAGTCTAATCTCCTCCTCGACAGGGGGTCTATCGAAAAAACTGTTTTTT	CASSLISSSTGGLSKKLFF	TRBJ1-4	.	TRBV19	TRBD1
TGTGCCAGCAGTTACGTACCCCAGGGGTCCTACGAGCAGTACTTC	CASSYVPQGSYEQYF	TRBJ2-7	.	TRBV6-5	.
TGTGCCACCAGTGATCCGGGACTGCCCGGGGAGCTGTTTTTT	CATSDPGLPGELFF	TRBJ2-2	.	TRBV24-1	.
TGCAGTGCTTTTACGGACCTTAGCAATCAGCCCCAGCATTTT	CSAFTDLSNQPQHF	TRBJ1-5	many	TRBV20-1	.
TGCGCCAGCAGCCAAGATAGGCGCGTCGGGTACGAGCAGTACTTC	CASSQDRRVGYEQYF	TRBJ2-7	many	TRBV4-3	.
TGCAGTGCCGTCTGGGAGACCCAGTACTTC	CSAVWETQYF	TRBJ2-5	.	TRBV20-1	.
TGCAGTGCTGCCGGACTAGCGGGAGGGTATACGCAGTATTTT	CSAAGLAGGYTQYF	TRBJ2-3	.	TRBV20-1	TRBD2
TGTGCCAGCAGCTACGGGCCCGGGGGAAGTTCCTACGAGCAGTACTTC	CASSYGPGGSSYEQYF	TRBJ2-7	.	TRBV5-5	.
TGCAGTGCTAGGGCGGCGGTGAACACTGAAGCTTTCTTT	CSARAAVNTEAFF	TRBJ1-1	.	TRBV20-1	.
TGTGCCATCAATGTGGGGGGAAGCAATCAGCCCCAGCATTTT	CAINVGGSNQPQHF	TRBJ1-5	.	TRBV10-3	.
TGCGCCAGCAGCAGAGAACAAACTTCTAGGGACAATGAGCAGTTCTTC	CASSREQTSRDNEQFF	TRBJ2-1	many	TRBV5-1	.
TGTGCCAGCAGTTCGGTCCCCAACCTTGAGAATGAGCAGTTCTTC	CASSSVPNLENEQFF	TRBJ2-1	many	TRBV6-5	.
TGTGCCAGCTCACCCCAGCGGGAGGGCCTCACAGATACGCAGTATTTT	CASSPQREGLTDTQYF	TRBJ2-3	many	TRBV18	TRBD2
TGTGCCAGCAGGCCAACAGGGGGCGACTATGGCTACACCTTC	CASRPTGGDYGYTF	TRBJ1-2	.	TRBV5-6	TRBD1
TGCAGTGCTAGGGTAGCGGGAGGGTTCTCTGGGGCCAACGTCCTGACTTTC	CSARVAGGFSGANVLTF	TRBJ2-6	medium-sized	TRBV20-1	TRBD2
TGTGCCAGCAGCGTCGACAGGGGCTACGAGCAGTACTTC	CASSVDRGYEQYF	TRBJ2-7	.	TRBV7-8	TRBD1
TGTGCCACCAGCAGAGGACAGGGCCGGAACACTGAAGCTTTCTTT	CATSRGQGRNTEAFF	TRBJ1-1	once	TRBV15	TRBD1
TGTGCCAGCAGCTCCGGGGGGGCCGACTACAATGAGCAGTTCTTC	CASSSGGADYNEQFF	TRBJ2-1	many	TRBV13	TRBD2
TGTGCCATCAGTGAGCACAGGGGAGGAAGCACTGAAGCTTTCTTT	CAISEHRGGSTEAFF	TRBJ1-1	.	TRBV10-3	TRBD1
TGTGCCACCAGCAGAGTTCGGCAGGGGGCCCTAGAGACCCAGTACTTC	CATSRVRQGALETQYF	TRBJ2-5	few	TRBV15	TRBD1
TGCAGTGCTAGAGATGGCGACAGGGGTGATGCAGATACGCAGTATTTT	CSARDGDRGDADTQYF	TRBJ2-3	many	TRBV20-1	TRBD1
TGTGCCAGCAGCGTAGATCGGACAGACAACTATGGCTACACCTTC	CASSVDRTDNYGYTF	TRBJ1-2	.	TRBV9	.
TGTGCCAGCAAGGCCAGGGGGAACTACGAGCAGTACTTC	CASKARGNYEQYF	TRBJ2-7	few	TRBV2	TRBD1
TGTGCCAGCAGCTTAAGACTAGCGGGATGGTACGAGCAGTACTTC	CASSLRLAGWYEQYF	TRBJ2-7	.	TRBV9	TRBD2
TGTGCCAGCAGTGGGACTAGCGGGACAAAAGGGGAGCAGTTCTTC	CASSGTSGTKGEQFF	TRBJ2-1	.	TRBV2	TRBD2
TGTGCCACCAGTGAATCCTCGGGGCTTGCGGCTGAAGAGACCCAGTACTTC	CATSESSGLAAEETQYF	TRBJ2-5	medium-sized	TRBV24-1	.
TGCAGCGTCGCCGGGACAGGGGGCGCGCAGCCCCAGCATTTT	CSVAGTGGAQPQHF	TRBJ1-5	.	TRBV29-1	TRBD1
TGTGCCACCGGGACAGGGGGTACCGGGGAGCTGTTTTTT	CATGTGGTGELFF	TRBJ2-2	.	TRBV24-1	TRBD1
TGTGCCACCAGTGTTGGCTATGGCTACACCTTC	CATSVGYGYTF	TRBJ1-2	few	TRBV24-1	.
TGTGCCAGCAGTGCACAGGAGCGTAGAGGCTACACCTTC	CASSAQERRGYTF	TRBJ1-2	many	TRBV2	.
TGCAGTGCTTATCCGGGACACCGCGCCTACGAGCAGTACTTC	CSAYPGHRAYEQYF	TRBJ2-7	.	TRBV20-1	.
TGTGCCAGCAGTTGGGGCGACCAAGAGACCCAGTACTTC	CASSWGDQETQYF	TRBJ2-5	many	TRBV12-3/TRBV12-4	.
TGCGCCAGCAGCTCTCATAGCGGGGCGAACACCGGGGAGCTGTTTTTT	CASSSHSGANTGELFF	TRBJ2-2	many	TRBV5-1	TRBD2
TGTGCCAGCAGCCTAGAGTGGTCCTCTGGAAACACCATATATTTT	CASSLEWSSGNTIYF	TRBJ1-3	.	TRBV5-1	.
TGCAGCCCCCGTGAGTGGGGGGGGAGGGGAATCAACGCAGATACGCAGTATTTT	CSPREWGGRGINADTQYF	TRBJ2-3	.	TRBV29-1	TRBD2
TGTGCCAGACCCAAGCGGGGGGATCCTGCAAACTATGGCTACACCTTC	CARPKRGDPANYGYTF	TRBJ1-2	many	TRBV6-2/TRBV6-3	.
TGTGCCAGCAGTTACTCGGGGGTTAATCAGCCCCAGCATTTT	CASSYSGVNQPQHF	TRBJ1-5	.	TRBV12-3/TRBV12-4	.
TGCGCCAGCAGCCAAGACAGGTCCAACTACGAGCAGTACTTC	CASSQDRSNYEQYF	TRBJ2-7	medium-sized	TRBV4-3	.
TGTGCCAGCATGGAGGGGGTCTCAGAGACCCAGTACTTC	CASMEGVSETQYF	TRBJ2-5	.	TRBV10-3	.
TGTGCCAGCAGCTTACTAGCCCCACGGGAGCAGTACTTC	CASSLLAPREQYF	TRBJ2-7	.	TRBV7-2	.
TGCAGTGCTAGGACCGCCGGGGCTGGTGGGCAAGAGACCCAGTACTTC	CSARTAGAGGQETQYF	TRBJ2-5	.	TRBV20-1	.
TGCGCCAGCAGCCAAGACCCATGGGACACTGAAGCTTTCTTT	CASSQDPWDTEAFF	TRBJ1-1	many	TRBV4-1	.
TGTGCCAGTAGTATAGGGAGGGTTGGGGCAGATACGCAGTATTTT	CASSIGRVGADTQYF	TRBJ2-3	many	TRBV19	.
TGTGCCAGCAGTTTACGGGTTCGGTGGGTGGCTAGCGGGAGAAAAGAGACCCAGTACTTC	CASSLRVRWVASGRKETQYF	TRBJ2-5	.	TRBV12-3/TRBV12-4	TRBD2
TGTGCCAGCAAGGGGAATTATGGCTACACCTTC	CASKGNYGYTF	TRBJ1-2	.	TRBV25-1	.
TGCAGCGTTGTAGCTGGGGACTATGGCTACACCTTC	CSVVAGDYGYTF	TRBJ1-2	.	TRBV29-1	.